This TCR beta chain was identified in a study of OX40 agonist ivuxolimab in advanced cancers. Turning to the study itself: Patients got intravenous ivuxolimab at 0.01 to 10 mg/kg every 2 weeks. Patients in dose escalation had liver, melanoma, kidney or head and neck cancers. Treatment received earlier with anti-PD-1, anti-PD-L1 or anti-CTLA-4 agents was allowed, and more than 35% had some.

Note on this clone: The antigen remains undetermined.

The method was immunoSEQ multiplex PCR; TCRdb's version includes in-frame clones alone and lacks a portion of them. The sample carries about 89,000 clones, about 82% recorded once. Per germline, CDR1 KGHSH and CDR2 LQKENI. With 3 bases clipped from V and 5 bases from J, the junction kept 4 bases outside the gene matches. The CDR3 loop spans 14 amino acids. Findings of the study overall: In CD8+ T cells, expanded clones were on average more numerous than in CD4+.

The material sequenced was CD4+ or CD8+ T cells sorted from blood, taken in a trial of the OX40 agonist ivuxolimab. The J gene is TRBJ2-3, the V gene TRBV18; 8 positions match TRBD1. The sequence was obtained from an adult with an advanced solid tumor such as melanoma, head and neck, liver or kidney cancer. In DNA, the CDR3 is TGTGCCAGCTCACCGGACAGGGTTGAAGATACGCAGTATTTT. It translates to CASSPDRVEDTQYF. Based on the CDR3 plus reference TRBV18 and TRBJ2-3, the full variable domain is NAGVMQNPRHLVRRRGQEARLRCSPMKGHSHVYWYRQLPEEGLKFMVYLQKENIIDESGMPKERFSAEFPKEGPSILRIQQVVRGDSAAYFCASSPDRVEDTQYFGPGTRLTVL.